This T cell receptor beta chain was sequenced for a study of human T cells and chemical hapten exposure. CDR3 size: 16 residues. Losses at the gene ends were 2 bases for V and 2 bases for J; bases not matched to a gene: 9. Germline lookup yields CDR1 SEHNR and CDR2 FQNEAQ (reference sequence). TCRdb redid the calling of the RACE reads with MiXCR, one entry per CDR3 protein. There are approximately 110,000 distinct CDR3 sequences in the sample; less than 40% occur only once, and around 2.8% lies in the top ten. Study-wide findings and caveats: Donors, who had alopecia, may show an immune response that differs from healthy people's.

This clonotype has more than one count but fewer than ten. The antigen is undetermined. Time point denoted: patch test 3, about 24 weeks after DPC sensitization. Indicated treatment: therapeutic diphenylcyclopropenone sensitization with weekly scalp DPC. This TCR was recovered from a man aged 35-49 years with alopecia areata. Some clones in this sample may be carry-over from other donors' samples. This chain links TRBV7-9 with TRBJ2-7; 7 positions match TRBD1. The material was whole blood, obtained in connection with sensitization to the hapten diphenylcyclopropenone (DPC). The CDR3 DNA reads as TGTGCCAGCAGCTTATTCTCCGGGACAGCTCCCTACGAGCAGTACTTC. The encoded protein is CASSLFSGTAPYEQYF.